This is a list of T cell receptor beta chains from one sample in a study of identical twins. TCRdb recomputed calls from the 5' RACE reads with MiXCR, one row per CDR3 protein. The sample yields 640,000 or so distinct CDR3 sequences, approximately 6.1% seen once. The material sequenced was naive T cells sorted from blood. These receptors all stem from a man between 18 and 35 years old in good health. CDR3s include the opening cysteine and the closing phenylalanine or tryptophan. A D gene is named only where the DNA matches it firmly. Clone size is not always given. Where it is, it says once, few, many or a class for expanded clones.

j_call	v_call	clone_size	d_call	cdr3_aa	cdr3_nt
TRBJ2-3	TRBV7-2	many	NA	CASSLGRGTDTQYF	TGTGCCAGCAGTTTAGGTAGAGGCACAGATACGCAGTATTTT
TRBJ2-5	TRBV7-8	NA	TRBD2	CASSSTSGFLGTQYF	TGTGCCAGCAGCTCGACTAGCGGGTTTTTAGGGACCCAGTACTTC
TRBJ2-3	TRBV12-3/TRBV12-4	many	TRBD2	CASSTGLAGDTQYF	TGTGCCAGCAGTACCGGACTAGCGGGAGATACGCAGTATTTT
TRBJ2-1	TRBV7-2	few	NA	CASSLAKGPSGQFF	TGTGCCAGCAGCTTAGCTAAAGGCCCCTCAGGTCAGTTCTTC
TRBJ2-4	TRBV7-9	many	NA	CASSSDIAKNIQYF	TGTGCCAGCAGCTCGGACATAGCCAAAAACATTCAGTACTTC
TRBJ2-5	TRBV5-1	few	NA	CASREAGRETQYF	TGCGCCAGCAGAGAAGCAGGGAGAGAGACCCAGTACTTC
TRBJ1-5	TRBV2	few	TRBD1	CASSVRDSYQPQHF	TGTGCCAGCAGTGTTCGGGACAGCTATCAGCCCCAGCATTTT
TRBJ2-1	TRBV5-1	many	NA	CASSFERVDNEQFF	TGCGCCAGCAGCTTTGAAAGGGTAGACAATGAGCAGTTCTTC
TRBJ2-1	TRBV4-1	NA	TRBD2	CASSQDDSGRAYNEQFF	TGCGCCAGCAGCCAAGATGATAGCGGGAGGGCCTACAATGAGCAGTTCTTC
TRBJ2-1	TRBV12-3/TRBV12-4	few	NA	CASTNPGTGYNEQFF	TGTGCCAGCACCAACCCCGGGACGGGATACAATGAGCAGTTCTTC
TRBJ2-7	TRBV18	NA	NA	CASSPSAFGGAPPYEQYF	TGTGCCAGCTCACCAAGTGCGTTTGGGGGGGCGCCCCCCTACGAGCAGTACTTC
TRBJ2-5	TRBV29-1	few	TRBD1	CSVAPTGPETQYF	TGCAGCGTTGCGCCGACAGGGCCCGAGACCCAGTACTTC
TRBJ2-1	TRBV5-1	few	TRBD2	CASSSSGRGRAYNEQFF	TGCGCCAGCAGCTCTTCTGGGCGCGGGAGGGCCTACAATGAGCAGTTCTTC
TRBJ2-2	TRBV5-1	many	NA	CASSLQANTGELFF	TGTGCCAGCAGTTTACAGGCGAACACCGGGGAGCTGTTTTTT
TRBJ1-3	TRBV12-3/TRBV12-4	few	NA	CASSLEAVHTIYF	TGTGCCAGCAGTTTAGAAGCAGTGCACACCATATATTTT
TRBJ2-2	TRBV29-1	many	TRBD1	CSVLGQGGTGELFF	TGCAGCGTCCTCGGACAGGGAGGCACCGGGGAGCTGTTTTTT
TRBJ1-2	TRBV20-1	NA	NA	CSARRGAYGYTF	TGCAGTGCTCGCAGGGGAGCCTATGGCTACACCTTC
TRBJ1-4	TRBV27	few	NA	CASRGAATNEKLFF	TGTGCCTCCCGGGGGGCTGCAACTAATGAAAAACTGTTTTTT
TRBJ2-3	TRBV28	few	NA	CASRSFGRRKGTDTQYF	TGTGCCAGCAGGAGTTTTGGGCGAAGGAAGGGCACAGATACGCAGTATTTT
TRBJ1-1	TRBV30	once	NA	CAWSAPRRGVAFF	TGTGCCTGGAGTGCCCCCCGGAGGGGAGTAGCTTTCTTT
TRBJ2-7	TRBV6-5	few	NA	CASSYTPWGGYEQYF	TGTGCCAGCAGTTACACCCCTTGGGGTGGGTACGAGCAGTACTTC
TRBJ2-2	TRBV6-1	few	TRBD2	CASRREGGLFF	TGTGCCAGCAGACGGGAGGGAGGGCTGTTTTTT
TRBJ2-5	TRBV7-2	many	NA	CASSLWEQETQYF	TGTGCCAGCAGCTTATGGGAGCAAGAGACCCAGTACTTC
TRBJ1-4	TRBV12-3/TRBV12-4	many	TRBD1	CASSPYQTGITNEKLFF	TGTGCCAGCAGTCCATACCAGACAGGGATAACTAATGAAAAACTGTTTTTT
TRBJ1-6	TRBV20-1	NA	NA	CSAGPGLGLSPLHF	TGCAGTGCTGGACCGGGACTCGGGTTGTCACCCCTCCACTTT
TRBJ2-2	TRBV20-1	many	TRBD2	CSASAEPGGPPGELFF	TGCAGTGCTAGCGCGGAGCCGGGAGGGCCCCCCGGGGAGCTGTTTTTT
TRBJ2-1	TRBV3-1	few	NA	CASSLGWVDNEQFF	TGTGCCAGCAGCCTAGGGTGGGTTGACAATGAGCAGTTCTTC
TRBJ1-1	TRBV5-1	many	TRBD1	CASSSPGGTGNTEAFF	TGCGCCAGCAGCTCACCTGGAGGGACAGGGAACACTGAAGCTTTCTTT
TRBJ2-3	TRBV4-1	many	NA	CASSQVGTYTDTQYF	TGCGCCAGCAGCCAAGTAGGGACCTACACAGATACGCAGTATTTT